A selection of T cell receptor beta chains follows, all from one sample in a study of blood T cell repertoires in COVID-19. Clones were sequenced by immunoSEQ multiplex PCR, and TCRdb holds only the in-frame ones, with some missing. Of 190,000 or so clones in the sample, around 90% were seen once. Sample: PBMCs or T cells enriched from blood (not recorded which). The receptors were sampled from a woman in her twenties or thirties who had recovered from COVID-19. The CDR3 runs from the conserved cysteine through the conserved F or W. Fields, in order: CDR3 protein, V gene, clone size. A row's size may be missing; if present it is once, few, many or a size class.

cdr3_aa: CASSLVGANTEAFF; v_call: TRBV5-4; clone_size: .
cdr3_aa: CAISAGTLNLFDGYTF; v_call: TRBV10-3; clone_size: .
cdr3_aa: CSVSDGLAMGGELFF; v_call: TRBV29-1; clone_size: .
cdr3_aa: CASSLGGIGEKLFF; v_call: TRBV7-9; clone_size: .
cdr3_aa: CASNYRVGNTEAFF; v_call: TRBV2; clone_size: once
cdr3_aa: CASSQDGASEYYEQYF; v_call: TRBV4-3; clone_size: .
cdr3_aa: CASTSGLAGGDNEQFF; v_call: TRBV11-3; clone_size: .
cdr3_aa: CASSAQRYTEAFF; v_call: TRBV6-4; clone_size: .
cdr3_aa: CASTRGAGQPQHF; v_call: TRBV10-3; clone_size: .
cdr3_aa: CASTSFRNTEAFF; v_call: TRBV11-2; clone_size: .
cdr3_aa: CASSLVRLTQYF; v_call: TRBV7-8; clone_size: .
cdr3_aa: CASNTPDKGADWYQPQHF; v_call: TRBV28; clone_size: .
cdr3_aa: CASSAAKAGGTPYEQYF; v_call: TRBV9; clone_size: .
cdr3_aa: CAWDRAQETQYF; v_call: TRBV30; clone_size: .
cdr3_aa: CASSLGEVAYEQYF; v_call: TRBV7-2; clone_size: few
cdr3_aa: CSVGGRIGQGGKPNYGYTF; v_call: TRBV29-1; clone_size: .
cdr3_aa: CASSGVVNTEAFF; v_call: TRBV6-5; clone_size: .
cdr3_aa: CASSYLQGRGEQYF; v_call: TRBV6-5; clone_size: .
cdr3_aa: CASSSPGRSGEFTDTQYF; v_call: TRBV7-9; clone_size: .
cdr3_aa: CASSLETESNTGELFF; v_call: TRBV5-6; clone_size: .
cdr3_aa: CASSHPSSGSYNEQFF; v_call: TRBV4-1; clone_size: once
cdr3_aa: CASSPGQINSNQPQHF; v_call: TRBV5-1; clone_size: .
cdr3_aa: CASSLDPQDGNQPQHF; v_call: TRBV7-8; clone_size: once
cdr3_aa: CASTQIGELFF; v_call: TRBV6-6; clone_size: .
cdr3_aa: CASRSFPGGKGEKLFF; v_call: TRBV7-2; clone_size: few
cdr3_aa: CASSEGQGLQPQHF; v_call: TRBV25-1; clone_size: .
cdr3_aa: CASSAGTGGSYEQYF; v_call: TRBV18; clone_size: once
cdr3_aa: CAWSYASSYNEQFF; v_call: TRBV30; clone_size: once
cdr3_aa: CSASYLPGQSNTEAFF; v_call: TRBV20-1; clone_size: .
cdr3_aa: CASSQDLRTSGVRSYNEQFF; v_call: TRBV4-3; clone_size: .
cdr3_aa: CAWTLGAENSPLHF; v_call: TRBV30; clone_size: .
cdr3_aa: CAISAGGGTDTQYF; v_call: TRBV10-3; clone_size: .
cdr3_aa: CASSTRTKGDNSPLHF; v_call: TRBV19; clone_size: .
cdr3_aa: CASSLGGGQLSNYGYTF; v_call: TRBV7-2; clone_size: .
cdr3_aa: CASRTGEATEAFF; v_call: TRBV19; clone_size: once
cdr3_aa: CASSLGRTSGGPADEQFF; v_call: TRBV7-9; clone_size: .
cdr3_aa: CASSQELPGRQGLNTEAFF; v_call: TRBV4-3; clone_size: .
cdr3_aa: CASSSSSGNTIYF; v_call: TRBV9; clone_size: .
cdr3_aa: CASRPQGGGYGYTF; v_call: TRBV27; clone_size: .
cdr3_aa: CASSPMDRAGNTIYF; v_call: TRBV18; clone_size: .
cdr3_aa: CASSSGYREAFF; v_call: TRBV7-9; clone_size: few
cdr3_aa: CASSLDSGVGQPQHF; v_call: TRBV7-2; clone_size: .
cdr3_aa: CASSGTGGYRANVLTF; v_call: TRBV6-1; clone_size: once
cdr3_aa: CASSRLGTPGTDTQYF; v_call: TRBV6-6; clone_size: .
cdr3_aa: CASSLTGRVYGYTF; v_call: TRBV11-2; clone_size: .
cdr3_aa: CASSLLQGTAFF; v_call: TRBV11-2; clone_size: .
cdr3_aa: CASSATGMGEQYF; v_call: TRBV19; clone_size: .
cdr3_aa: CASSLPPRGSPLHF; v_call: TRBV5-6; clone_size: .
cdr3_aa: CASSHESTANTEAFF; v_call: TRBV3-1/TRBV3-2; clone_size: .
cdr3_aa: CATSSEKAKGLLYGYTF; v_call: TRBV15; clone_size: few
cdr3_aa: CASSWDRAAGYTF; v_call: TRBV5-1; clone_size: few
cdr3_aa: CASGLGQNLYYGYTF; v_call: TRBV12-5; clone_size: .
cdr3_aa: CASSLETANYGYTF; v_call: TRBV9; clone_size: .